A single sample is the source of the 10 T cell receptor beta chains below, sequenced in a study of technical replicates of blood from a few donors. The protocol was immunoSEQ multiplex PCR, while the TCRdb copy is restricted to in-frame clones and leaves out a portion. The sample lists 70,000 or so clones, around 91% occurring once. Material for sequencing was T cells isolated from PBMCs. The origin of the receptors is a human donor in good health. Some clones in this sample may be carry-over from other donors' samples.

The CDR3 is CASSLRRDGIYNEQFF. CDR3 nucleotide sequence: TGCGCCAGCAGCTTGAGGCGGGACGGGATCTACAATGAGCAGTTCTTC. This chain joins TRBV5-1 and TRBJ2-1, with D possibly TRBD2 on 6 matching bases. The CDR3 loop spans 16 amino acids. Trimming removed 1 base at V and 3 bases at J, with 14 bases between. Germline CDR1 and CDR2: SGHRS and YFSETQ.

The chain links TRBV7-8 to TRBJ1-5, with TRBD1 identical over 7 bases. CDR3 length equals 15 residues. Germline CDR1 is SGHVS and CDR2 is FQNEAQ. Trimming removed 6 bases from V and 1 base from J; junction bases left unmatched: 6. CDR3 DNA: TGTGCCAGCAGTCTAGACAGGGTCAGCAATCAGCCCCAGCATTTT. Translation gives CASSLDRVSNQPQHF.

The CDR3 sequence is CASSEQGEMAAFF. In DNA form, the CDR3 reads TGCGCCAGCAGTGAACAGGGGGAAATGGCTGCTTTCTTT. This chain connects TRBV10-2 to TRBJ1-1, with 8 bases aligning to TRBD1. This CDR3 is 13 amino acids long. CDR1 and CDR2 (germline): WSHSY, SAAADI. V shed 3 bases and J 11 bases; nucleotides not matched to a gene: 8.

This rearrangement joins TRBV4-1 to TRBJ2-3; no clear D. The germline V gene has CDR1 MGHRA and CDR2 YSYEKL. This CDR3 has 15 amino acids. V was pared by 3 bases and J by 7 bases, with 17 bases between. CDR3 amino acids: CASSHPGTARNTQYF. DNA of the CDR3: TGCGCCAGCAGCCATCCGGGTACCGCTAGAAATACGCAGTATTTT.

This clone appeared a single time. The V and J genes are TRBV6-1 and TRBJ1-5; 7 bases agree with TRBD1. Looked up from germline, CDR1 is MNHNS and CDR2 is SASEGT. There are 16 residues in the CDR3. The J segment lost 2 bases and the V segment lost 3 bases, leaving 7 bases of the junction unmatched. Here the CDR3 DNA reads TGTGCCAGCAGTGATAACTTAAGGGGGCGCAATCAGCCCCAGCATTTT. Its protein product is CASSDNLRGRNQPQHF.

The chain joins TRBV27 to TRBJ2-7; TRBD2 agrees at 12 bases. Germline V CDR1 and CDR2: MNHEY, SMNVEV (reference sequence). The CDR3 has 18 residues. V shed 7 bases and J 7 bases; nucleotides not matched to a gene: 20. DNA of the CDR3: TGTGCCAGCACACCAGTAGGAACTAGCGGGGGGTTAGTTGGGGAGCAGTACTTC. Protein sequence: CASTPVGTSGGLVGEQYF.

The CDR3 reads CASSPRGARTDTQYF. The CDR3 DNA is TGTGCCAGCAGCCCACGGGGGGCGCGCACAGATACGCAGTATTTT. The chain is built from TRBV27 and TRBJ2-3; D perhaps matches TRBD2 (7 bases). V lost 6 bases to trimming and J lost 1 base, with 14 bases between them. CDR1 is MNHEY, CDR2 SMNVEV, per germline (reference sequence). The CDR3 is made up of 15 amino acids.

The V and J genes are TRBV25-1 and TRBJ2-3; D may be TRBD1 (5 bases). Deletions cut 3 bases from V and 4 bases from J, with 14 bases between. The length of the CDR3 is 15 residues. Germline V gene lookup returns CDR1 MGHDK and CDR2 SYGVNS. CDR3: CASSEEGVLSDTQYF. DNA for the CDR3: TGTGCCAGCAGTGAGGAAGGGGTGTTATCAGATACGCAGTATTTT.

The chain is built from TRBV5-1 and TRBJ1-6; the D gene is possibly TRBD1 (6 bases). CDR1 and CDR2 (germline): SGHRS, YFSETQ. The CDR3 consists of 15 residues. V gave up 2 bases and J gave up 6 bases, with 12 bases separating them. CDR3 loop: CASSLQGPGNSPLHF. CDR3 DNA: TGCGCCAGCAGCTTACAGGGCCCCGGTAATTCACCCCTCCACTTT.

The chain uses TRBV7-9 and TRBJ1-2, with D possibly matching TRBD1 (6 bases). V gave up 4 bases and J gave up 6 bases, with 18 bases separating them. Germline-derived CDR1 and CDR2 are SEHNR and FQNEAQ (reference sequence). The CDR3 contains 15 residues. CDR3 residues: CASSSIQPYRDGYTF. The CDR3 DNA sequence: TGTGCCAGCAGCTCCATTCAACCGTACAGGGATGGCTACACCTTC.